The sequence of this TCR beta chain was determined in a study of T cells in Graves' hyperthyroidism and ophthalmopathy. Researchers amplified the TCR beta CDR3 regions from RNA transcripts. During a first-round RT-PCR of the TCR CDR3, the HTBI primer set was used. TCRdb independently ran MiXCR on the multiplex PCR reads; one entry per CDR3 protein. This sample has roughly 720,000 distinct CDR3 sequences, with around 15% found just once. V gave up 6 bases and J gave up 0 bases, with 9 bases separating them. This CDR3 is built from 15 residues. Germline assignment: CDR1 MDHEN and CDR2 SYDVKM. The TCR originated in a man aged 50-59 years with Graves' hyperthyroidism. What was sequenced was blood. The chain employs TRBV28 and TRBJ2-6; the D is unclear. The CDR3 is CASSSPHSGANVLTF. Written as DNA, the CDR3 is TGTGCCAGCAGCTCTCCCCACTCTGGGGCCAACGTCCTGACTTTC.